The 13 T cell receptor beta chains listed next were all sequenced from one sample in a study of blood T cell repertoires in COVID-19 (dated by TCRdb to the early 2020s). The library was made by the immunoSEQ multiplex PCR assay. What TCRdb holds here is the immuneACCESS table cut down to in-frame rearrangements. Part of the clones is not present; checked against another copy, under half of the missing clones reflect an unresolved V gene, and the others are unexplained. A total of approximately 170,000 clones appear in this sample, around four fifths of them only once. Around 8% of the sample is held by the ten biggest clonotypes. Source material: peripheral blood. All receptors derive from a woman aged 70-85 years with COVID-19, enrolled during active disease.

The chain links TRBV11-3 to TRBJ2-7; D perhaps matches TRBD1 (5 bases). With 2 bases removed from V and 0 bases from J, the gap between germline ends came to 8 bases. CDR3 length: 14 amino acids. The V gene's germline CDR1 is SGHNT and CDR2 YENEEA. CDR3 region: CASSLYRPSYEQYF. In DNA, the CDR3 is TGTGCCAGCAGCTTATACAGGCCCTCCTACGAGCAGTACTTC.

The chain links TRBV2 to TRBJ2-2; TRBD2 matches at 7 bases. Germline V gene lookup returns CDR1 SNHLY and CDR2 FYNNEI. This CDR3 is 16 amino acids long. The junction had 10 bases not matched to a gene; V was cut back by 6 bases and J by 3 bases. DNA for the CDR3: TGTGCCAGCAGGTCTAGCGGCCAGGCCCACACCGGGGAGCTGTTTTTT. It yields the protein CASRSSGQAHTGELFF.

As DNA, the CDR3 is TGTGCCAGCAGCTTGGTATCCACTGTATCCCGTGGCACCGGGGAGCTGTTTTTT. Amino acids: CASSLVSTVSRGTGELFF. The chain combines TRBV5-4 with TRBJ2-2; D uncertain. CDR3 length: 18 amino acids. Germline V gene lookup returns CDR1 SGHNT and CDR2 YYREEE (reference sequence). V gave up 0 bases and J gave up 4 bases, with 19 bases separating them.

This chain links TRBV19 with TRBJ1-2; TRBD1 matches 10 bases. CDR1 is LNHDA, CDR2 SQIVND, per germline (reference sequence). With 4 bases clipped from V and 3 bases from J, the junction kept 2 bases outside the gene matches. The CDR3 length is 14 residues. For the CDR3, the DNA is TGTGCCAGTAGTAGACAGGGGGCCTACTATGGCTACACCTTC. Amino acid sequence: CASSRQGAYYGYTF.

This chain uses TRBV2 with TRBJ2-1; TRBD2 matches at 12 bases. The CDR3 spans 15 residues. Trimming cost V 10 bases and J 2 bases; bases outside gene matches: 6. Germline V gene lookup returns CDR1 SNHLY and CDR2 FYNNEI. This CDR3 is CAITTSGSPYNEQFF. The CDR3 DNA sequence: TGTGCCATCACGACTAGCGGGAGTCCCTACAATGAGCAGTTCTTC.

V usage is TRBV27 and J usage is TRBJ1-5, with TRBD1 as a possible D gene (5 bases). Germline CDR1 reads MNHEY; CDR2 reads SMNVEV (reference sequence). V lost 6 bases and J lost 2, with 20 bases in between. The CDR3 covers 17 residues. In nucleotides, the CDR3 is TGTGCCAGCAGCCTGCCGTCGTGGGGACTAGGCAATCAGCCCCAGCATTTT. It is translated as CASSLPSWGLGNQPQHF.

The chain employs TRBV7-2 and TRBJ1-6; 9 bases are shared with TRBD1. Germline assignment: CDR1 SGHTA and CDR2 FQGNSA. This CDR3 comprises 14 residues. Trimming cost V 4 bases and J 8 bases; bases outside gene matches: 3. The DNA for the CDR3 is TGTGCCAGCAGCTCGGACAGGGGTTATTCACCCCTCCACTTT. Translating gives CASSSDRGYSPLHF.

The chain couples TRBV5-6 to TRBJ2-3; possible D gene TRBD2, 6 bases. Germline V gives CDR1 SGHDT, CDR2 YYEEEE. V was cut by 0 bases and J by 7 bases, with 18 bases left in between. This CDR3 contains 16 residues. In nucleotides, the CDR3 is TGTGCCAGCAGCTTGGGGGACTCAAGGGGTATGAATACGCAGTATTTT. Amino acid sequence: CASSLGDSRGMNTQYF. Filled out from reference TRBV5-6 and TRBJ2-3, the complete variable domain reads DAGVTQSPTHLIKTRGQQVTLRCSPKSGHDTVSWYQQALGQGPQFIFQYYEEEERQRGNFPDRFSGHQFPNYSSELNVNALLLGDSALYLCASSLGDSRGMNTQYFGPGTRLTVL.

This chain links TRBV7-6 with TRBJ1-6; 8 bases fit TRBD1. CDR1 SGHVS and CDR2 FNYEAQ come from the germline V gene. The CDR3 has 18 amino acids. V dropped 4 bases and J dropped 6; count of bases not matched to a gene: 14. The CDR3 region is CASSSLPLGTGVNSPLHF. The CDR3 DNA follows: TGTGCCAGCAGCTCTTTGCCGTTGGGGACAGGAGTTAATTCACCCCTCCACTTT.

V is TRBV29-1 and J is TRBJ1-2, with a tentative D call TRBD1 (6 bases). Germline V gene lookup returns CDR1 SQVTM and CDR2 ANQGSEA. Trimming cost V 0 bases and J 7 bases, with 18 bases left between them. This CDR3 spans 15 amino acids. CDR3 nucleotide sequence: TGCAGCGTTGAAGATCGGGGGGGCGCGAGATTTGGCTACACCTTC. The encoded protein is CSVEDRGGARFGYTF.

This clone was recorded once. J is TRBJ1-4 and V is TRBV4-3; D perhaps matches TRBD1 (5 bases). Germline lookup yields CDR1 LGHNA and CDR2 YSLEER. The CDR3 is made up of 15 amino acids. V lost 0 bases, J lost 8 bases, and 13 bases lay in between. The CDR3: CASSQEGQGFEKLFF. CDR3 coding DNA: TGCGCCAGCAGCCAAGAGGGGCAGGGTTTCGAAAAACTGTTTTTT.

J is TRBJ2-3 and V is TRBV7-8; 12 nucleotides line up with TRBD2. The CDR3 spans 19 residues. Germline CDR1 and CDR2: SGHVS and FQNEAQ. The J segment lost 6 bases and the V segment lost 3 bases, leaving 16 bases of the junction unmatched. The CDR3 sequence is CASSFRGGRLAGEGDTQYF. The DNA of the CDR3 is TGTGCCAGCAGCTTTAGGGGCGGTCGACTAGCGGGAGAGGGCGATACGCAGTATTTT. The whole variable domain, filled in from reference TRBV7-8 and TRBJ2-3, reads GAGVSQSPRYKVAKRGQDVALRCDPISGHVSLFWYQQALGQGPEFLTYFQNEAQLDKSGLPSDRFFAERPEGSVSTLKIQRTQQEDSAVYLCASSFRGGRLAGEGDTQYFGPGTRLTVL.

Written as DNA, the CDR3 is TGTGCCAGCAGCGACCAACAGGGAAGGGGTTTTAATTCACCCCTCCACTTT. Its translation is CASSDQQGRGFNSPLHF. The rearrangement uses TRBV9 and TRBJ1-6, with D maybe TRBD1 (6 bases). Trimming shortened V by 3 bases and J by 6 bases, and 19 bases separated the two germline ends. The germline CDR1 and CDR2 sequences are SGDLS and YYNGEE. CDR3 length equals 17 residues.